Following are 19 T cell receptor beta chains from one sample sequenced in a study of radiation and T cells in renal cell carcinoma. Time point specified: blood 4 weeks post-SBRT, at nephrectomy. This sample's treatment: 15 Gy SBRT to primary tumor, nephrectomy 4 weeks later. The assay was immunoSEQ multiplex PCR, and TCRdb's table has in-frame clones only and misses some. Seen here are approximately 150,000 clones, 65% to 90% observed once, and the top ten hold 15% to 20%. The sequences come from blood, collected from a patient whose treatment included radiotherapy and nephrectomy. These receptors came from a woman in her fifties or sixties with renal cell carcinoma.

This clone appeared once. V is TRBV10-1 and J is TRBJ2-2, with D hard to call. Germline loops: CDR1 WNHNN, CDR2 SYGVQD (reference sequence). This CDR3 contains 15 residues. V shed 4 bases and J shed 5 bases, with 14 bases lying between them. CDR3 loop: CASSVTSSRTGELFF. In DNA form, the CDR3 reads TGCGCCAGCAGTGTCACCTCGAGCAGGACCGGGGAGCTGTTTTTT.

This clone was seen just once. The chain employs TRBV5-6 and TRBJ2-7; 13 bases match TRBD2. Germline CDR1 reads SGHDT; CDR2 reads YYEEEE. V lost 3 bases and J lost 1; bases outside the gene matches: 10. The CDR3 runs to 18 residues. The CDR3 nucleotides read TGTGCCAGCAGCTGGCAAGCACCGGGACTAGCGGGGTCCTACGAGCAGTACTTC. Translating gives CASSWQAPGLAGSYEQYF.

The rearrangement links TRBV6-1 to TRBJ1-4; D ambiguous. V was pared by 1 base and J by 6 bases, with 3 bases between. CDR1 is MNHNS and CDR2 is SASEGT in the germline V gene. The CDR3 is made up of 12 amino acids. CDR3 sequence (DNA): TGTGCCAGCAGTGAAGGGTATGAAAAACTGTTTTTT. Its protein is CASSEGYEKLFF.

This clone was recorded only once. V usage is TRBV7-2 and J usage is TRBJ1-2; the D gene is possibly TRBD1 (5 bases). The CDR3 covers 12 residues. V lost 5 bases, J lost 8 bases, and 12 bases lay in between. CDR1 SGHTA and CDR2 FQGNSA come from the germline V gene. In nucleotides, the CDR3 is TGTGCCAGCAGCCGGGACTTAGGGGGCTACACCTTC. It specifies CASSRDLGGYTF.

This chain links TRBV27 with TRBJ2-1, with D perhaps TRBD1 (6 bases). Deletions cut 3 bases from V and 4 bases from J, with 13 bases between. Germline V gene sequence: CDR1 MNHEY, CDR2 SMNVEV (reference sequence). The CDR3 consists of 15 residues. CDR3 sequence (DNA): TGTGCCAGCAGTTTCCTGGCAGGGGATTACAATGAGCAGTTCTTC. It is translated as CASSFLAGDYNEQFF.

V is TRBV7-2 and J is TRBJ1-5; 7 bases agree with TRBD1. Germline V gene data show CDR1 as SGHTA and CDR2 as FQGNSA. With V trimmed by 3 bases and J by 7 bases, 9 bases remained unmatched. CDR3 length: 15 residues. The CDR3 sequence: CASSFRSGGGQPQHF. CDR3 nucleotides: TGTGCCAGCAGCTTTCGTTCGGGAGGGGGCCAGCCCCAGCATTTT.

This clone turned up a few times. The rearrangement links TRBV28 to TRBJ1-2; maybe TRBD1 (6 bases). The CDR3 covers 12 residues. Looked up from germline, CDR1 is MDHEN and CDR2 is SYDVKM. Trimming took off 6 bases at V and 5 bases at J, with 10 bases between the two ends. CDR3 protein: CASSQDRYGYTF. The CDR3 nucleotides are TGTGCCAGCAGCCAGGACAGATATGGCTACACCTTC.

This rearrangement joins TRBV19 to TRBJ2-7, with TRBD1 identical over 9 bases. Germline V lookup: CDR1 LNHDA, CDR2 SQIVND (reference sequence). V dropped 9 bases and J dropped 2; count of bases not matched to a gene: 5. This CDR3 region has 13 residues. The chain's CDR3 is CASRDRAAYEQYF. DNA for the CDR3: TGTGCCAGCCGGGACAGGGCAGCCTACGAGCAGTACTTC.

This clone occurred a few times. The chain combines TRBV7-7 with TRBJ1-1; no firm D call. Germline V gene sequence: CDR1 SSHAT, CDR2 FNYEAQ (reference sequence). V lost 2 bases, J lost 1 base, and 8 bases lay in between. The CDR3 covers 14 residues. CDR3 protein: CASSLSGGNTEAFF. CDR3 DNA sequence: TGTGCCAGCAGCTTAAGTGGAGGGAACACTGAAGCTTTCTTT.

This clone was recorded only once. In DNA, the CDR3 is TGTGCCAGCAGCGCTGGGACAGGGTATGGCTACACCTTC. Translation: CASSAGTGYGYTF. The gene calls are TRBV9 and TRBJ1-2; 9 bases match TRBD1. This CDR3 is built from 13 residues. V shed 3 bases, J shed 5 bases, and the junction held 2 bases outside the gene matches. Germline-derived CDR1 and CDR2 are SGDLS and YYNGEE.

The chain employs TRBV4-3 and TRBJ1-6; no firm D call. The V and J ends lost 0 bases and 12 bases respectively, with 12 bases between them. Germline values: CDR1 LGHNA, CDR2 YSLEER. There are 14 residues in the CDR3. DNA for the CDR3: TGCGCCAGCAGCCAAGATTGGAGGGAACGACCCCTCCACTTT. It specifies CASSQDWRERPLHF.

The CDR3: CASRETAEANYGYTF. CDR3 DNA: TGTGCCAGCAGGGAAACAGCGGAAGCTAACTATGGCTACACCTTC. The J gene is TRBJ1-2, the V gene TRBV6-6; the D is unclear. Looked up from germline, CDR1 is MNHNY and CDR2 is SVGAGI (reference sequence). This CDR3 contains 15 residues. With 6 bases removed from V and 0 bases from J, the gap between germline ends came to 14 bases.

This clone occurred a few times. The chain carries TRBV5-1 and TRBJ1-1; 7 bases are a match to TRBD1. V trimming: 4 bases; J trimming: 4 bases; junction bases outside the gene matches: 7. The CDR3 is 14 amino acids. The germline CDR1 and CDR2 sequences are SGHRS and YFSETQ. The CDR3 protein is CASSQLTGSTEAFF. CDR3 sequence (DNA): TGCGCCAGCAGCCAACTGACAGGGTCCACTGAAGCTTTCTTT. Complete variable domain (other parts from reference TRBV5-1 and TRBJ1-1): KAGVTQTPRYLIKTRGQQVTLSCSPISGHRSVSWYQQTPGQGLQFLFEYFSETQRNKGNFPGRFSGRQFSNSRSEMNVSTLELGDSALYLCASSQLTGSTEAFFGQGTRLTVV.

This chain's CDR3 is CASSVGLRGFAGNTIYF. In DNA form, the CDR3 reads TGTGCCAGCAGCGTAGGGCTTCGGGGTTTTGCTGGAAACACCATATATTTT. The chain carries TRBV9 and TRBJ1-3; D is unresolved. Per germline, CDR1 SGDLS and CDR2 YYNGEE. The CDR3 is 17 residues long. V gave up 0 bases and J gave up 2 bases, with 15 bases separating them.

The rearrangement links TRBV5-1 to TRBJ1-2; no definite D call. The CDR3 runs 15 residues. From germline, CDR1 is SGHRS and CDR2 YFSETQ. The V and J ends lost 0 bases and 1 base respectively, with 10 bases between them. In DNA, the CDR3 is TGCGCCAGCAGCTTGGAATTGGCCAGTAACTATGGCTACACCTTC. Amino acid sequence: CASSLELASNYGYTF.

The chain employs TRBV10-1 and TRBJ2-2; unclear D gene. Trimming removed 4 bases at V and 5 bases at J, with 11 bases between. Looked up from germline, CDR1 is WNHNN and CDR2 is SYGVQD (reference sequence). This CDR3 is built from 14 residues. For the CDR3, the DNA is TGCGCCAGCAGTGCCGTGAAAGGAACCGGGGAGCTGTTTTTT. It encodes CASSAVKGTGELFF.

A note on this clone: Different DNA sequences within this sample yield the same CDR3. The CDR3 sequence is CASSVDGAGQPQHF. For the CDR3, the DNA is TGTGCCAGCAGCGTAGATGGGGCAGGTCAGCCCCAGCATTTT. This chain uses TRBV9 with TRBJ1-5, with a weak D call TRBD1 (5 bases). V was shortened by 0 bases and J by 6 bases, with 10 bases between the two germline ends. CDR1 SGDLS and CDR2 YYNGEE come from the germline V gene. The CDR3 runs to 14 residues.

The gene calls are TRBV16 and TRBJ1-5; D not certain. In germline, CDR1 is KGHSY, CDR2 FQNENV. CDR3 length: 16 amino acids. The germline V and J ends were trimmed by 0 bases and 0 bases, with 9 bases remaining between them. CDR3 coding DNA: TGTGCCAGCAGCCAATCGTACACAGATAGCAATCAGCCCCAGCATTTT. It is translated as CASSQSYTDSNQPQHF.

This chain uses TRBV6-1 with TRBJ2-7; 8 bases match TRBD2. After removal of 4 bases from V and 3 bases from J, the junction contained 11 bases not matched to a gene. The CDR3 totals 16 residues. Germline CDR1 reads MNHNS; CDR2 reads SASEGT. CDR3 in DNA: TGTGCCAGCAGTGTATTACTAGCGGTGGTAGGCTACGAGCAGTACTTC. This gives the protein CASSVLLAVVGYEQYF.